This T cell receptor beta chain was sequenced in a study of T-cell reconstitution after alpha-beta-depleted transplantation in children. This CDR3 region has 15 residues. From germline, CDR1 is KGHDR and CDR2 SFDVKD. V was shortened by 0 bases and J by 7 bases, with 14 bases between the two germline ends. This clonotype was observed a few times. During its preparation, the TCRbeta library received unique molecular identifiers. TCRdb independently ran MiXCR on the PCR reads; one entry per CDR3 protein. The table records approximately 640,000 distinct CDR3 sequences, approximately 17% of them present only once.

Sequences were derived from PBMCs from the stem cell graft donor, sampled from the stem cell graft. The TCR originated in a human donor who donated a stem cell graft to a child with acute myeloid leukemia. The chain links TRBV24-1 to TRBJ1-1, with D hard to call. The CDR3 sequence: CATSDLGLLHGEAFF. The CDR3 DNA follows: TGTGCCACCAGTGATTTGGGCCTCTTGCACGGTGAAGCTTTCTTT.